These T cell receptor beta chains were read from a single sample in a study of CD8 T cells in Susac syndrome. TCRdb ran MiXCR on the immunoSEQ multiplex PCR reads and lists one entry per CDR3 protein. The sample has about 190,000 distinct CDR3 sequences, nearly 97% seen once. Sequenced material: CD4+ T cells from PBMCs. These receptors originate from a human donor with Susac syndrome. Each CDR3 is given with its conserved first and last residue. The order of the fields is clone size, D gene, V gene, J gene, CDR3 DNA, CDR3 protein. A D gene is named only where the DNA matches it firmly. Only part of the rows carry a size: once, few, many, or a class if the clone is expanded.

>.|TRBD1|TRBV5-1|TRBJ2-1
TGCGCCAGCAGCGCGGACCGGACAGGGTTTAGTGAGCAGTTCTTC
CASSADRTGFSEQFF
>.|TRBD1|TRBV7-6|TRBJ1-2
TGTGCCAGCAGCCAGGGACAGGGTTATGGCTACACCTTC
CASSQGQGYGYTF
>.|.|TRBV7-2|TRBJ2-1
TGTGCCAGCAGCTCCATCGGTGGCTCTGAGCAGTTCTTC
CASSSIGGSEQFF
>.|TRBD2|TRBV30|TRBJ2-5
TGTGCCTGGAATGGACTAGGAGGGGAGACCCAGTACTTC
CAWNGLGGETQYF
>.|.|TRBV14|TRBJ1-2
TGTGCCAGCAGCCCTTCACCAAACTATGGCTACACCTTC
CASSPSPNYGYTF
>.|TRBD2|TRBV4-1|TRBJ2-3
TGCGCCAGCAGCCAAGGTCTTCCGACGGGGGGTAGCACAGATACGCAGTATTTT
CASSQGLPTGGSTDTQYF
>.|TRBD2|TRBV20-1|TRBJ2-1
TGCAGTGCTAGAGATGTTAGCGGGGGGGCGGATGAGCAGTTCTTC
CSARDVSGGADEQFF
>.|.|TRBV11-2|TRBJ2-4
TGTGCCAGCAGCCCCCCAGTAGCCAAAAACATTCAGTACTTC
CASSPPVAKNIQYF
>.|.|TRBV19|TRBJ1-6
TGTGCCAGTAGTATCCTCGGCACAGGGAGTAGCTATAATTCACCCCTCCACTTT
CASSILGTGSSYNSPLHF
>once|TRBD1|TRBV12-3/TRBV12-4|TRBJ1-2
TGTGCCAGCAGTTTTCCCGCAGGGGGCGTTCGGGCTAACTATGGCTACACCTTC
CASSFPAGGVRANYGYTF
>.|TRBD1|TRBV20-1|TRBJ1-1
TGCAGTGTTAACCGACAGGGTACGAACACTGAAGCTTTCTTT
CSVNRQGTNTEAFF
>.|.|TRBV10-3|TRBJ1-5
TGTGCCATCAGTGAGGCACAGGGTGACAATCAGCCCCAGCATTTT
CAISEAQGDNQPQHF
>once|.|TRBV7-2|TRBJ1-5
TGTGCCAGCAGTCTTGCGGGTGGGACACCGTACAATCAGCCCCAGCATTTT
CASSLAGGTPYNQPQHF
>.|TRBD2|TRBV7-8|TRBJ2-2
TGTGCCAGCAGCTCTAGCGGGGGGGCGAGCACCGGGGAGCTGTTTTTT
CASSSSGGASTGELFF
>.|.|TRBV14|TRBJ2-1
TGTGCCAGCAGCCAAGACCGAGCGTCTGAGCAGTTCTTC
CASSQDRASEQFF
>.|TRBD1|TRBV20-1|TRBJ2-5
TGCAGTGCGCCGACAGGGCAAGAGACCCAGTACTTC
CSAPTGQETQYF
>.|.|TRBV5-1|TRBJ2-7
TGCGCCAGCAGCCAGTTTGACAGACTATACGAGCAGTACTTC
CASSQFDRLYEQYF
>.|.|TRBV20-1|TRBJ1-2
TGCAGTGTCACGGGGAGTGGGTATGGCTACACCTTC
CSVTGSGYGYTF
>.|.|TRBV20-1|TRBJ2-5
TGCAGTGCCAGAGACAGTAATCAAGAGACCCAGTACTTC
CSARDSNQETQYF
>.|.|TRBV10-3|TRBJ2-1
TGTGCCGCCAGGACCGCCAGCTCCTACAATGAGCAGTTCTTC
CAARTASSYNEQFF
>.|TRBD1|TRBV20-1|TRBJ2-7
TGCAGTGCGACGGACAGGCATTCCTACGAGCAGTACTTC
CSATDRHSYEQYF
>once|.|TRBV29-1|TRBJ2-5
TGCAGCGTTGAAGTTGCTAGCGTCGGGGAGACCCAGTACTTC
CSVEVASVGETQYF
>.|.|TRBV29-1|TRBJ2-7
TGCAGCGTTTTAAGGGTGCGTGACGGCGAGCAGTACTTC
CSVLRVRDGEQYF
>.|.|TRBV29-1|TRBJ1-1
TGCAGCGTCTCTGGTGGGGGGACGGACACTGAAGCTTTCTTT
CSVSGGGTDTEAFF
>.|.|TRBV11-2|TRBJ2-1
TGTGCCAGCAGCTCCCTAAGTACAACTGAGCAGTTCTTC
CASSSLSTTEQFF
>once|.|TRBV30|TRBJ1-2
TGTGCCTGCCCTTCGACCTTGGGAGGCTACACCTTC
CACPSTLGGYTF
>.|TRBD2|TRBV12-3/TRBV12-4|TRBJ2-4
TGTGCCAGCAGTTTGGAGCGGGGGCTAGCCAAAAACATTCAGTACTTC
CASSLERGLAKNIQYF
>.|.|TRBV18|TRBJ1-1
TGTGCCAGCTCACCGGTTTCCGTCACTGAAGCTTTCTTT
CASSPVSVTEAFF
>once|TRBD2|TRBV20-1|TRBJ2-5
TGCAGTGCTGGGACTAGCGGGCGCCAAGAGACCCAGTACTTC
CSAGTSGRQETQYF
>.|.|TRBV29-1|TRBJ2-7
TGCAGCGTTGAAGTCGGCGGGAAACTCTACGAGCAGTACTTC
CSVEVGGKLYEQYF
>.|.|TRBV2|TRBJ1-1
TGTGCCAGCAGTTACTCTTTAATGGCTTTCTTT
CASSYSLMAFF
>.|.|TRBV29-1|TRBJ1-3
TGCAGCGTTGTAAACTTCGGGGGCGCGGATGGAAACACCATATATTTT
CSVVNFGGADGNTIYF
>.|TRBD1|TRBV20-1|TRBJ1-1
TGCAGTGCTAGGGGGGCCGACAGGGCCACTGAAGCTTTCTTT
CSARGADRATEAFF
>once|.|TRBV6-5|TRBJ1-6
TGTGCCAGCAGCCGGGGGTCCCAATCACCCCTCCACTTT
CASSRGSQSPLHF
>.|.|TRBV27|TRBJ1-4
TGTGCCAGCAGTTTCACCCGGGGGCGTGAAAAACTGTTTTTT
CASSFTRGREKLFF
>.|.|TRBV12-3/TRBV12-4|TRBJ1-2
TGTGCCAGCAGTTTTCCGGGCGGCTACACCTTC
CASSFPGGYTF
>.|TRBD1|TRBV4-3|TRBJ2-5
TGCGCCAGCAGCCTCGGACAGGGATGGACCCAGTACTTC
CASSLGQGWTQYF
>.|TRBD2|TRBV30|TRBJ2-5
TGTGCCTGGCGAACCGGGACTAGCGTATTGGAGACCCAGTACTTC
CAWRTGTSVLETQYF
>.|TRBD2|TRBV7-9|TRBJ2-1
TGTGCCAGCATGAGCGGGGGGGCCATTAATGAGCAGTTCTTC
CASMSGGAINEQFF
>.|.|TRBV30|TRBJ2-7
TGTGCCTGGAGAAATTCCTACGAGCAGTACTTC
CAWRNSYEQYF
>.|.|TRBV5-6|TRBJ2-5
TGTGCCAGCAGATTTCGCCTCGCTACTCAAGAGACCCAGTACTTC
CASRFRLATQETQYF
>.|.|TRBV30|TRBJ2-6
TGTGCCTGGACCCTATCTGGGGCCAACGTCCTGACTTTC
CAWTLSGANVLTF
>.|.|TRBV30|TRBJ2-2
TGTGCCTGGAGTGTACTGGGGGGCGGGGAGCTGTTTTTT
CAWSVLGGGELFF
>.|TRBD1|TRBV20-1|TRBJ1-5
TGCAGTGCTAGAGAGACAGGGACCCATAGCAATCAGCCCCAGCATTTT
CSARETGTHSNQPQHF
>.|.|TRBV14|TRBJ1-1
TGTGCCAGCAGCGAACTAATGAACACTGAAGCTTTCTTT
CASSELMNTEAFF
>.|.|TRBV11-3|TRBJ1-1
TGTGCCAGCAGCAAAGGTATGAACACTGAAGCTTTCTTT
CASSKGMNTEAFF
>.|TRBD1|TRBV2|TRBJ1-6
TGTGCCAGCAGTGGGGGACAGGGTCCTTCACCCCTCCACTTT
CASSGGQGPSPLHF
>.|.|TRBV2|TRBJ2-3
TGTGCCAGCAGTGGAGACTCCTCTAGCACAGATACGCAGTATTTT
CASSGDSSSTDTQYF
>.|.|TRBV6-5|TRBJ2-4
TGTGCCAGCAGTTCGACAGGTTCCCCAAAGAGGATTCAGTACTTC
CASSSTGSPKRIQYF
>.|TRBD2|TRBV3-1|TRBJ2-7
TGTGCCAGCAGCCAAGAATGGAGCGGGGGTACCCACGAGCAGTACTTC
CASSQEWSGGTHEQYF
>few|.|TRBV6-2/TRBV6-3|TRBJ2-3
TGTGCCAGCAGCCCCTTCGGCACAGATACGCAGTATTTT
CASSPFGTDTQYF
>.|TRBD1|TRBV5-1|TRBJ1-1
TGCGCCAGCAGCCGGGGACAGGGGGCGGACACTGAAGCTTTCTTT
CASSRGQGADTEAFF
>.|.|TRBV5-1|TRBJ1-1
TGCGCCAGCAGCTTAAATGAGGCCACGAACACTGAAGCTTTCTTT
CASSLNEATNTEAFF
>.|.|TRBV6-2/TRBV6-3|TRBJ2-1
TGTGCCAGCGGTCTAGACTACAATGAGCAGTTCTTC
CASGLDYNEQFF
>.|.|TRBV7-2|TRBJ2-3
TGTGCCAGCAGCACCCGAGCAGATACGCAGTATTTT
CASSTRADTQYF
>.|.|TRBV19|TRBJ1-1
TGTGCCAGTAGTCTAGGGAGGTTGGTGAACACTGAAGCTTTCTTT
CASSLGRLVNTEAFF
>.|TRBD2|TRBV19|TRBJ2-1
TGTGCCAGTAGTTTTATAGGACTAGCCGACAATTTGGAGCAGTTCTTC
CASSFIGLADNLEQFF